This TCR beta chain was recovered during a study of response to subunit inactivated influenza vaccine. MiXCR, applied by TCRdb to the RT-PCR reads, yields one record per CDR3 protein. The data hold roughly 760,000 distinct CDR3 sequences, with over 20% observed a single time. A few counts support this clonotype. Its antigen is as yet unknown. General observations from the study: Few additional T cells are recruited per seasonal influenza vaccination, authors suggested.

Looked up from germline, CDR1 is SGHRS and CDR2 is YFSETQ. V was pared by 0 bases and J by 10 bases, with 11 bases between. CDR3 size: 13 residues. The sample in question was PBMCs from blood, obtained more than 4 days after vaccination. V and J are TRBV5-1 and TRBJ2-1; maybe TRBD2 (6 bases). This TCR derives from a middle-aged man who received an inactivated influenza vaccine. The CDR3 DNA reads as TGCGCCAGCAGCTTGGAGATAACTAGCGAGCAGTTCTTC. This sequence encodes CASSLEITSEQFF.